This TCR beta chain originates from a study of blood T cell repertoires in COVID-19. In the study overall: There were acute and convalescent COVID-19 samples, and they came from the United States, Italy and Spain. PBMCs, B-cell-depleted T cells, or T cells were the source of the cDNA or gDNA that made up the material.

This clone has more than one count but fewer than ten. In the authors' methods: How many nucleated cells were present was estimated from reference gene primer amplification. TCRdb's copy holds only in-frame clones and misses some; the assay was immunoSEQ multiplex PCR. For V, J and clone size, that table is used; D and trimming come from the DNA. The sample lists about 270,000 clones, 83% seen once, with around 10% in the top ten. CDR3 size: 13 residues. Trimming cost V 0 bases and J 13 bases, with 10 bases left between them. Looked up from germline, CDR1 is MGHDK and CDR2 is SYGVNS. The sequencing sample was made of peripheral blood. The source is a woman aged 45-60 years who had recovered from COVID-19. V is TRBV25-1 and J is TRBJ1-6; TRBD1 is a possible D gene (5 bases). CDR3 in DNA: TGTGCCAGCAGTGAATATGAAGGGGATCCCCTCCACTTT. Amino acids: CASSEYEGDPLHF.